This T cell receptor (beta chain) was recovered during a study of beta chain features in type 1 diabetes. Study overall: In age, gender and cell yields, patients were similar to healthy donors.

All of the sorted populations showed purity greater than 98%. Study-level points and caveats: A moderate, significant TCRB CDR3 shortening appeared in type 1 diabetes across four CD4+ subsets. Junctions at VDJ sites from type 1 diabetes patients had fewer insertions and more deletions. Researchers reported that naive, central memory and Treg TCRB repertoires appeared more similar in patients than in healthy donors.

This clone showed up just a few times. What it recognizes is unknown. Expressed TCRB transcripts got sequenced, as all isolated RNA was reverse transcribed. Data came from immunoSEQ multiplex PCR; TCRdb stores just in-frame clones and leaves some out. The repertoire holds approximately 150,000 clones, with 9% as singletons. The sequence was obtained from a man aged 30 to 45 with type 1 diabetes. The sequenced sample was central memory CD4+ T cells from blood.

CDR3 sequence: CASRREFITGELFF. CDR3 nucleotide sequence: TGTGCCAGTAGGAGGGAATTTATTACCGGGGAGCTGTTTTTT. The rearrangement uses TRBV19 and TRBJ2-2, with a possible D match to TRBD2 (5 bases). V shed 6 bases and J shed 5 bases, with 13 bases lying between them. From germline, CDR1 is LNHDA and CDR2 SQIVND (reference sequence). The CDR3 has 14 amino acids.